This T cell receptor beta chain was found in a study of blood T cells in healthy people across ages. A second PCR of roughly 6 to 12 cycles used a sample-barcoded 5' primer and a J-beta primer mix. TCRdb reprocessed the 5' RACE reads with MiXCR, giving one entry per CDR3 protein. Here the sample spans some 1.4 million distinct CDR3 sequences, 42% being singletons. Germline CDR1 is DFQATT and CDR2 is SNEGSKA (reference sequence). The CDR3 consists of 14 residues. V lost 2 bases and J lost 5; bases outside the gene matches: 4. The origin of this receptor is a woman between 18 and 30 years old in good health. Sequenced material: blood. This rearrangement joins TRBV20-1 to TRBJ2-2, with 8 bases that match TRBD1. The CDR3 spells CSARRQGLTGELFF. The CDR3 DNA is TGCAGTGCTAGACGACAGGGGTTAACCGGGGAGCTGTTTTTT.